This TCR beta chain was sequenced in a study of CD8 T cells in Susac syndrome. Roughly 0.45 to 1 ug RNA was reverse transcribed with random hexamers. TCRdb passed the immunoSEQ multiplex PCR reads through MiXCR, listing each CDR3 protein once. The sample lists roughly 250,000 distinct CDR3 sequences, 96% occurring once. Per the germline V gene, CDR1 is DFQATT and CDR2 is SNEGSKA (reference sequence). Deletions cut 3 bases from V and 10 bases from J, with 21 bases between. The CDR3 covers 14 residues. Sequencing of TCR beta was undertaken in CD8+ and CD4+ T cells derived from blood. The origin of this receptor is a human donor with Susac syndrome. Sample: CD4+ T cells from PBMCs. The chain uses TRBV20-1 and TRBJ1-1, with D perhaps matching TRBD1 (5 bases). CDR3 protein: CSASWSREGSGAFF. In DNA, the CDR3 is TGCAGTGCTAGCTGGTCCAGGGAAGGCTCGGGAGCTTTCTTT.